These 14 T cell receptor beta chains were sequenced from one sample in a study of cytomegalovirus exposure and HLA in healthy donors. With 60 Vbeta and 13 Jbeta primers, the PCR was carried out. Sequencing was performed with immunoSEQ multiplex PCR; in TCRdb, only in-frame clones are kept and a portion is missing. In the table there are 110,000 to 150,000 clones, approximately 80% of which are singletons. Sequences were obtained from PBMCs. The receptors originated from a male donor in good health and CMV-seronegative.

V is TRBV2 and J is TRBJ2-2; D remains unclear. CDR3 length: 14 amino acids. The germline gives CDR1 SNHLY, CDR2 FYNNEI. Trimming left V 3 bases short and J 6 bases short, with 11 bases between. CDR3 region: CASSEPSTAGELFF. DNA of the CDR3: TGTGCCAGCAGTGAGCCTTCGACTGCCGGGGAGCTGTTTTTT.

This sequence joins TRBV7-3 and TRBJ2-2; 11 nucleotides line up with TRBD1. Per germline, CDR1 SGHTA and CDR2 FQGTGA. The CDR3 sequence is 15 residues long. V lost 4 bases and J lost 2; bases outside the gene matches: 0. The CDR3 nucleotides read TGTGCCAGCAGCTGGACAGGGGGCAACACCGGGGAGCTGTTTTTT. As protein: CASSWTGGNTGELFF.

This rearrangement joins TRBV2 to TRBJ1-2; D is undetermined. Looked up from germline, CDR1 is SNHLY and CDR2 is FYNNEI. This CDR3 spans 14 amino acids. V lost 1 base to trimming and J lost 6 bases, with 12 bases between them. This chain's CDR3 is CASSEGVRIDGYTF. CDR3 nucleotides: TGTGCCAGCAGTGAAGGCGTCAGGATCGATGGCTACACCTTC.

This clone occurred a few times. DNA for the CDR3: TGCGCCAGCAGCCAAGGCGGGGGCAGGGATACCTACAATGAGCAGTTCTTC. Translating gives CASSQGGGRDTYNEQFF. The rearrangement uses TRBV4-1 and TRBJ2-1, with D possibly being TRBD2 (7 bases). The CDR3 consists of 17 residues. V shed 1 base and J shed 2 bases, with 15 bases lying between them. Germline CDR1 reads MGHRA; CDR2 reads YSYEKL.

This clone has a single count. The chain uses TRBV7-8 and TRBJ1-6; weak D call: TRBD1 (5 bases). The CDR3 totals 15 residues. V lost 4 bases, J lost 6 bases, and 13 bases lay in between. CDR1 is SGHVS and CDR2 is FQNEAQ in the germline V gene. This CDR3 is CASSSAGGANSPLHF. In DNA, the CDR3 is TGTGCCAGCAGCTCAGCGGGGGGAGCTAATTCACCCCTCCACTTT. Combining the CDR3 with reference TRBV7-8 and TRBJ1-6 gives the whole variable domain GAGVSQSPRYKVAKRGQDVALRCDPISGHVSLFWYQQALGQGPEFLTYFQNEAQLDKSGLPSDRFFAERPEGSVSTLKIQRTQQEDSAVYLCASSSAGGANSPLHFGNGTRLTVT.

The rearrangement uses TRBV7-9 and TRBJ1-2; 8 bases agree with TRBD1. This CDR3 is built from 14 residues. Germline trimming cut 2 bases from V and 7 bases from J; bases unmatched to any gene: 6. Germline CDR1 is SEHNR and CDR2 is FQNEAQ (reference sequence). The CDR3 reads CASSLLAGGVGYTF. Written as DNA, the CDR3 is TGTGCCAGCAGCTTATTGGCAGGGGGCGTTGGCTACACCTTC.

This clone was seen a few times. The chain carries TRBV19 and TRBJ2-3; 9 bases line up with TRBD1. CDR3 size: 16 residues. V shed 5 bases and J 6 bases; nucleotides not matched to a gene: 12. The germline gives CDR1 LNHDA, CDR2 SQIVND (reference sequence). The CDR3 nucleotides read TGTGCCAGTAGTTTAAGGGGACAGGGTGATATGGATACGCAGTATTTT. This gives the protein CASSLRGQGDMDTQYF.

The chain employs TRBV6-4 and TRBJ1-4; D perhaps matches TRBD1 (5 bases). V was clipped by 4 bases and J by 8 bases, with 11 bases between them. This CDR3 has 13 amino acids. CDR1 and CDR2 from the germline V gene are MRHNA and SNTAGT. CDR3: CASSVVGGEKLFF. CDR3 bases: TGTGCCAGCAGTGTTGTCGGGGGAGAAAAACTGTTTTTT.

The chain has TRBV11-1 and TRBJ2-1; 7 positions match TRBD2. The CDR3 covers 15 residues. Germline lookup yields CDR1 SGHAT and CDR2 FQDESV (reference sequence). V gave up 3 bases and J gave up 6 bases; unmatched junction bases: 8. CDR3 sequence (DNA): TGTGCCAGCAGCTTCGCGGCCGGGGGGTCCAATGAGCAGTTCTTC. It translates to CASSFAAGGSNEQFF.

This clone has just a few counts. Other DNA sequences within the sample encode an identical CDR3. V gene TRBV6-5 combines with J gene TRBJ2-1, with D tentatively TRBD2 (5 bases). V lost 4 bases and J 2 bases, leaving 6 bases between the germline ends. The CDR3 contains 13 residues. Germline lookup yields CDR1 MNHEY and CDR2 SVGAGI. This CDR3 reads CASSSGTYNEQFF. The CDR3 DNA sequence: TGTGCCAGCAGTTCCGGGACCTACAATGAGCAGTTCTTC.

The gene calls are TRBV7-6 and TRBJ2-1; D may be TRBD2 (5 bases). The CDR3 runs 12 residues. Germline CDR1 and CDR2: SGHVS and FNYEAQ. Trimming pared 0 bases from V and 8 bases from J, leaving 5 bases between. The CDR3: CASSLARDEQFF. The CDR3 DNA sequence: TGTGCCAGCAGCTTAGCGAGGGATGAGCAGTTCTTC.

V gene TRBV2 combines with J gene TRBJ2-5; 9 bases map to TRBD2. The CDR3 is 13 amino acids. CDR1 is SNHLY, CDR2 FYNNEI, per germline. J gave up 7 bases and V 10 bases, and 10 bases lay outside the gene matches. The CDR3 DNA reads TGTGCCACCGTTGGTGAGCGGGAGGCGACCCAGTACTTC. It specifies CATVGEREATQYF. Drawing the rest from reference TRBV2 and TRBJ2-5, the complete variable domain is EPEVTQTPSHQVTQMGQEVILRCVPISNHLYFYWYRQILGQKVEFLVSFYNNEISEKSEIFDDQFSVERPDGSNFTLKIRSTKLEDSAMYFCATVGEREATQYFGPGTRLLVL.

This chain connects TRBV7-3 to TRBJ2-2; D is perhaps TRBD2 (5 bases). Trimming shortened V by 5 bases and J by 1 base, and 17 bases separated the two germline ends. CDR3 length: 17 residues. Germline-derived CDR1 and CDR2 are SGHTA and FQGTGA. CDR3 region: CASSPNRLAGNTGELFF. The CDR3, as DNA: TGTGCCAGCAGCCCAAATCGACTCGCGGGGAACACCGGGGAGCTGTTTTTT.

This rearrangement joins TRBV9 to TRBJ1-2; tentatively, D is TRBD1 (6 bases). Germline V gene data show CDR1 as SGDLS and CDR2 as YYNGEE. The CDR3 runs to 15 residues. V was shortened by 4 bases and J by 5 bases, with 18 bases between the two germline ends. CDR3 in amino acids: CASSLLDSSFYGYTF. CDR3 DNA: TGTGCCAGCAGCCTTTTGGACAGCAGTTTTTATGGCTACACCTTC.